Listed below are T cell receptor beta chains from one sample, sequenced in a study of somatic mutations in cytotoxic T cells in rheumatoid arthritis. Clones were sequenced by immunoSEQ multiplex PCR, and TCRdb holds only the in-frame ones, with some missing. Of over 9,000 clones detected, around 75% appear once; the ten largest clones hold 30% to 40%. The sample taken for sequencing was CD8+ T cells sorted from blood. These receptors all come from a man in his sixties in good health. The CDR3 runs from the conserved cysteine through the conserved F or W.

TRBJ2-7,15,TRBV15,CATSSSGTAISEQYF
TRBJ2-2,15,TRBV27,CASSLLGENTGELFF
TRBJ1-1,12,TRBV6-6,CASRGGGTEAFF
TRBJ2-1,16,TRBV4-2,CASSQSAEETYNEQFF
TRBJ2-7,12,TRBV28,CATSGASYEQYF
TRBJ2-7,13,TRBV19,CASSPAVSYEQYF
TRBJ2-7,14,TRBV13,CASSPGTGGYEQYF
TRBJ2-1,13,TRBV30,CAWSVLMRDEQFF
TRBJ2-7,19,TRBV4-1,CASSQDKWTLGSSSYEQYF
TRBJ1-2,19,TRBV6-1,CASSGAGTGFFSSGYGYTF
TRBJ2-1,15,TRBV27,CASSVGLAGYNEQFF
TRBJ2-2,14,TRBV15,CATSREAGAGELFF
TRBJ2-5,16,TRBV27,CASSLLGGSSQETQYF
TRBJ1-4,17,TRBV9,CASSVGRGSATNEKLFF
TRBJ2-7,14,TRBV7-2,CASSPGTWNNEQYF
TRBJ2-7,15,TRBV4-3,CASSQDRGYIYEQYF
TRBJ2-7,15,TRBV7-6,CASSLEMDSTYEQYF
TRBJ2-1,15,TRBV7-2,CASSTAGTPVAEQFF
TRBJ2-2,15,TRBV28,CASSKPGQVTGELFF
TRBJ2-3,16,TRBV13,CASSLEAGGSTDTQYF
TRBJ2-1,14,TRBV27,CASSLSWGGDEQFF
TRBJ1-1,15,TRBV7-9,CASSAGPILETEAFF
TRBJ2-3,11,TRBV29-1,CSVELRGTQYF
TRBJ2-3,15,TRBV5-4,CASSLGQVSPDTQYF
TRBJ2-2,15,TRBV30,CAWSPWGENTGELFF
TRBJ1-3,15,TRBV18,CASSPKTEGGNTIYF
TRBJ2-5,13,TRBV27,CASSFHLGGTQYF
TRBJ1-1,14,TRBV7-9,CASSLSDTTTEAFF
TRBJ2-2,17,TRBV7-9,CASSPSSGRAGAGELFF
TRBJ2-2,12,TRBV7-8,CASSSGTGELFF
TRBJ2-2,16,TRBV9,CASSVEDRGRSGELFF
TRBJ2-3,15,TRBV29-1,CSVASDRGGTDTQYF
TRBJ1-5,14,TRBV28,CASSFSSSNQPQHF
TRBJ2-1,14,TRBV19,CASSLSGGYNEQFF
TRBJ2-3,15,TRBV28,CASSPSGRAVDTQYF
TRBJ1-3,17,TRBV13,CASSISPGQSSGNTIYF
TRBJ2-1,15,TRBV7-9,CASSPVGAGANEQFF
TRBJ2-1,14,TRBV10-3,CAISEPSSYNEQFF
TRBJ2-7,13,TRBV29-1,CSVEEEDDYEQYF